In its sample, the clone carrying this T cell receptor beta chain was seen a few times. The sample originates from a study of shared clonotypes between healthy human individuals. With V trimmed by 5 bases and J by 11 bases, 17 bases remained unmatched. This CDR3 is 16 amino acids long. Germline lookup yields CDR1 MNHNY and CDR2 SVGAGI (reference sequence). TCRdb's copy holds only in-frame clones and misses some; the assay was immunoSEQ multiplex PCR. The sample lists roughly 1,100,000 clones, about 70% seen once, with approximately 1.5% in the top ten. The V gene is TRBV6-6, the J gene TRBJ2-3; 9 positions agree with TRBD1. This TCR came from a man between 18 and 35 years old in good health. Sequencing was done on a sample of memory CD4+ T cells sorted from blood. Noted subset: CD45RA-negative fraction. The CDR3 region is CASSNKPPEGQGKQYF. CDR3 sequence (DNA): TGTGCCAGCAGTAATAAACCGCCCGAAGGACAGGGGAAGCAGTATTTT.